The 6 T cell receptor beta chains below were found in one sample sequenced in a study of cytomegalovirus exposure and HLA in healthy donors. The assay was immunoSEQ multiplex PCR, and TCRdb's table has in-frame clones only and misses some. The repertoire holds some 220,000 clones, with over 80% as singletons. Material for sequencing was PBMCs. The receptors originated from a young woman in good health and CMV-seronegative.

V gene TRBV11-2 combines with J gene TRBJ1-1, with 7 bases aligning to TRBD1. Germline V lookup: CDR1 SGHAT, CDR2 FQNNGV. The length of the CDR3 is 15 residues. V was pared by 5 bases and J by 5 bases, with 11 bases of the junction left unmatched. The CDR3 region is CASSAQGGSGTEAFF. In DNA, the CDR3 is TGTGCCAGCAGCGCTCAGGGGGGCTCAGGGACTGAAGCTTTCTTT.

This chain uses TRBV9 with TRBJ1-3; 9 nucleotides align to TRBD1. CDR3 size: 16 residues. The trim removed 2 bases at V and 2 bases at J, leaving 5 bases unmatched. The germline V gene has CDR1 SGDLS and CDR2 YYNGEE. CDR3 in DNA: TGTGCCAGCAGCGTCGGACAGGGGATCCCTGGAAACACCATATATTTT. Protein sequence: CASSVGQGIPGNTIYF.

The J gene is TRBJ2-1, the V gene TRBV27, with 9 bases matching TRBD2. V gave up 5 bases and J gave up 1 base; unmatched junction bases: 9. From germline, CDR1 is MNHEY and CDR2 SMNVEV (reference sequence). The CDR3 spans 17 residues. The CDR3 nucleotides read TGTGCCAGCAGTCGGAAGCAGGGACTAGCTTCCTACAATGAGCAGTTCTTC. Translating it yields CASSRKQGLASYNEQFF.

The rearrangement joins TRBV6-1 to TRBJ2-7, with 7 bases matching TRBD1. The CDR3 runs 15 residues. Germline assignment: CDR1 MNHNS and CDR2 SASEGT. J gave up 5 bases and V 7 bases, and 14 bases lay outside the gene matches. This CDR3 reads CASNIERQGSDEQYF. The CDR3 bases are TGTGCCAGCAATATAGAAAGACAGGGTTCCGACGAGCAGTACTTC.

The sample holds one count of this clone. V is TRBV11-2 and J is TRBJ2-7, with 8 bases fitting TRBD2. Trimming cost V 5 bases and J 0 bases; bases outside gene matches: 6. The CDR3 consists of 15 residues. The V gene's germline CDR1 is SGHAT and CDR2 FQNNGV. The CDR3 DNA reads as TGTGCCAGCAGCGGAGATGGGACTAGCTCCTACGAGCAGTACTTC. Residues: CASSGDGTSSYEQYF.

This chain connects TRBV9 to TRBJ2-3; no clear D gene. In germline, CDR1 is SGDLS, CDR2 YYNGEE. The CDR3 runs to 12 residues. Trimming shortened V by 0 bases and J by 6 bases, and 5 bases separated the two germline ends. The CDR3 loop reads CASSVVEDTQYF. CDR3 DNA sequence: TGTGCCAGCAGCGTAGTAGAGGATACGCAGTATTTT.